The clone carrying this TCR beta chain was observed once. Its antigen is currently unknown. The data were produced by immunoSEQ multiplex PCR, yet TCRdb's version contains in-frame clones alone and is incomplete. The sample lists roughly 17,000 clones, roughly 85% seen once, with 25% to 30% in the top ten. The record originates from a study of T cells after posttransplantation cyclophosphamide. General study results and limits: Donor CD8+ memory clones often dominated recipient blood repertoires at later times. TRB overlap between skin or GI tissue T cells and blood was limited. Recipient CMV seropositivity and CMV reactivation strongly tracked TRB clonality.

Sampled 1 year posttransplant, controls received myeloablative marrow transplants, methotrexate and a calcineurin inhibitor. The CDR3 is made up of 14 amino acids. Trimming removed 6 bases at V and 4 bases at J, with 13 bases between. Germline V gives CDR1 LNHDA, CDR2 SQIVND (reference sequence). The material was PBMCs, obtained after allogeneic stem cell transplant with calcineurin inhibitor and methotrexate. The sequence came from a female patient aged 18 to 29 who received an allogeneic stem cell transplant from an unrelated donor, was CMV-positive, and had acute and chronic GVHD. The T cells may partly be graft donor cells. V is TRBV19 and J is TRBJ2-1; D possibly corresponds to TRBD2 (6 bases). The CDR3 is CASRRDSGYNEQFF. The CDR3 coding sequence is TGTGCCAGTAGACGGGACTCCGGTTACAATGAGCAGTTCTTC.